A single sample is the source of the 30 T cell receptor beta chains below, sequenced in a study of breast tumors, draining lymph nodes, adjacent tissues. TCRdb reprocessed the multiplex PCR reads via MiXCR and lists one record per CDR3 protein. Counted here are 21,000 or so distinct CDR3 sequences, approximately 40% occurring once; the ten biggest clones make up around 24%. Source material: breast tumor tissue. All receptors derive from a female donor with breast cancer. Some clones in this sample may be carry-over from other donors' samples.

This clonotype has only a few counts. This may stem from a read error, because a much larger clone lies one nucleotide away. The CDR3, as DNA: TGTGCCAGCAGCACTTATTGGACCTCTGGGGATGGCTACTCCTTC. This codes for CASSTYWTSGDGYSF. The genes are TRBV7-9 and TRBJ1-2; no firm D call. Looked up from germline, CDR1 is SEHNR and CDR2 is FQNEAQ (reference sequence). The CDR3 is made up of 15 amino acids. Using reference TRBV7-9 and TRBJ1-2 for the parts outside the CDR3, the full variable domain is DTGVSQNPRHKITKRGQNVTFRCDPISEHNRLYWYRQTLGQGPEFLTYFQNEAQLEKSRLLSDRFSAERPKGSFSTLEIQRTEQGDSAMYLCASSTYWTSGDGYSFGSGTRLTVV.

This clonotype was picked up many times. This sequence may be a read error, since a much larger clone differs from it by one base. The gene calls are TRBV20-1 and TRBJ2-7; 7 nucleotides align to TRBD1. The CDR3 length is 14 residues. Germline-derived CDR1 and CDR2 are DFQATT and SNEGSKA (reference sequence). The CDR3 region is CSALKTGMSSEQYF. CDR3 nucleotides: TGCAGTGCTCTTAAGACAGGGATGTCCTCCGAGCAGTACTTC.

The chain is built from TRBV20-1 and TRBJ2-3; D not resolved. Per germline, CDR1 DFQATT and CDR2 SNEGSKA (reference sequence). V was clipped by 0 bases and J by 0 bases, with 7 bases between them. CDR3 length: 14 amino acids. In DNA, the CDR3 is TGCAGTGCTAGAGATCTGGCTAGCACAGATACGCAGTATTTT. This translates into CSARDLASTDTQYF.

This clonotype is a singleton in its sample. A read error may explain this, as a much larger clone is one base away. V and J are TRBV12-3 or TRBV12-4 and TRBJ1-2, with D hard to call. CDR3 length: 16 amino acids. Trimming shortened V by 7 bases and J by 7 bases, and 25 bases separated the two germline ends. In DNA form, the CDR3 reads TGTGCCAGCACCTTTACTTCGGCAGGCCCGATCGGTGGCTACACCTTC. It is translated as CASTFTSAGPIGGYTF.

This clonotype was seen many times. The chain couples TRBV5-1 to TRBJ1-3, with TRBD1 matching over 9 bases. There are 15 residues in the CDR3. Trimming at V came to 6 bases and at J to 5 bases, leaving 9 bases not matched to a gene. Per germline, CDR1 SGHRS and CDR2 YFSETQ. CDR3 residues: CASTSGGQGRNTIYF. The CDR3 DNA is TGCGCCAGCACGTCGGGGGGACAGGGAAGAAACACCATATATTTT.

In nucleotides, the CDR3 is TGTGCCAGCAGTGAATTCGAGCAGGGACCGAACACCGGGGAGCTGTTTTTT. This sequence encodes CASSEFEQGPNTGELFF. The chain couples TRBV25-1 to TRBJ2-2; D could derive from TRBD1 or TRBD2 (5 bases each). Trimming pared 1 base from V and 0 bases from J, leaving 12 bases between. Germline assignment: CDR1 MGHDK and CDR2 SYGVNS. The CDR3 extends over 17 amino acids.

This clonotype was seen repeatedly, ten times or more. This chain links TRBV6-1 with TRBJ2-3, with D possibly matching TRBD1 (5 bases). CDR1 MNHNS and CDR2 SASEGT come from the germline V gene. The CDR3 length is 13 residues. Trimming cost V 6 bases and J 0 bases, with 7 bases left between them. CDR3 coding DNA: TGTGCCAGCAGGACAGCCAGCACAGATACGCAGTATTTT. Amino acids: CASRTASTDTQYF.

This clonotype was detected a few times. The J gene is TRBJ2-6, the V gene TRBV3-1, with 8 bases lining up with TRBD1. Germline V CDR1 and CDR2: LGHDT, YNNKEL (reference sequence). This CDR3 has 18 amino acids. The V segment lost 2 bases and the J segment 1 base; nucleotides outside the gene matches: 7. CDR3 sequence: CASSQKPGGASGANVLTF. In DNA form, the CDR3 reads TGTGCCAGCAGCCAAAAGCCAGGGGGCGCATCTGGGGCCAACGTCCTGACTTTC.

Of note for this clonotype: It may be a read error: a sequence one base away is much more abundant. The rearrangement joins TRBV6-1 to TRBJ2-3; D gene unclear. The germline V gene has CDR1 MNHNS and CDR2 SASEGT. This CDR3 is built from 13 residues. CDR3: CASKRISTDMQYF. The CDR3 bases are TGTGCCAGCAAACGGATTAGCACAGATATGCAGTATTTT.

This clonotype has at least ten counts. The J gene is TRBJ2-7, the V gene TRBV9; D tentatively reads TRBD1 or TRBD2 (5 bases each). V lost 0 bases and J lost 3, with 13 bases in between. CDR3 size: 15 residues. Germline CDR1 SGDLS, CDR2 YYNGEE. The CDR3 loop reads CASSVGVGTVYEQYF. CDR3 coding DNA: TGTGCCAGCAGCGTAGGAGTTGGGACGGTCTACGAGCAGTACTTC.

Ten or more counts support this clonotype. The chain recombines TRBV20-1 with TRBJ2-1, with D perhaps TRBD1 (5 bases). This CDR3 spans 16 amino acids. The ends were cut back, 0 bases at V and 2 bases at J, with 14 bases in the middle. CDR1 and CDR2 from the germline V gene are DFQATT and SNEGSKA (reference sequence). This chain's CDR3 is CSARDVGQGPYNEQFF. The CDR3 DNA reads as TGCAGTGCTAGAGATGTCGGCCAGGGCCCCTACAATGAGCAGTTCTTC.

The CDR3 here is CSARDSSWRGTNTQYF. For the CDR3, the DNA is TGCAGTGCTAGAGATTCAAGTTGGCGGGGTACTAATACGCAGTATTTT. This chain joins TRBV20-1 and TRBJ2-3, with D possibly TRBD2 on 6 matching bases. CDR3 size: 16 residues. Trimming removed 0 bases from V and 7 bases from J, with 20 bases in between. The V gene's germline CDR1 is DFQATT and CDR2 SNEGSKA (reference sequence).

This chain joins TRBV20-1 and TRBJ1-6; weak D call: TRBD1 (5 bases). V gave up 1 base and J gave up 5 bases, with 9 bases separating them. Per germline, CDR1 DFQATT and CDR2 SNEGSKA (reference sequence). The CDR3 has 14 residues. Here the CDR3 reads CSARVAGNNSPLHF. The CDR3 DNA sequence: TGCAGTGCTAGAGTGGCAGGGAATAATTCACCCCTCCACTTT.

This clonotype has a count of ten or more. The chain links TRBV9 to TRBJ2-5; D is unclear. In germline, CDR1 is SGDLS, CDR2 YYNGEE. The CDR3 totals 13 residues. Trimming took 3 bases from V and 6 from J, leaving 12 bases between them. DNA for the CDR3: TGTGCCAGCAGCGACAGTTTGCGACAGACCCAGTACTTC. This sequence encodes CASSDSLRQTQYF.

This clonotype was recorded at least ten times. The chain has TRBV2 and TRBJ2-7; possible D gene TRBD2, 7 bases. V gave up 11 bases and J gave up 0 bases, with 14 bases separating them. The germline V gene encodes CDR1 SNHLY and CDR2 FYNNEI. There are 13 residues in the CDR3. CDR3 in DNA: TGTGCCGGGGGGGGCCATTCCTCCTACGAGCAGTACTTC. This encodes CAGGGHSSYEQYF.

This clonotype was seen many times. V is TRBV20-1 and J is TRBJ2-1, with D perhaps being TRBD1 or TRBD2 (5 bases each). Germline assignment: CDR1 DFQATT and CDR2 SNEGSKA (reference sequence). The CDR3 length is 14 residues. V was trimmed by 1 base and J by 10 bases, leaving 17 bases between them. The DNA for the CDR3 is TGCAGTGCTAGAGTGGCAGGCCAGGGAGCCGAGCAGTTCTTC. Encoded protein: CSARVAGQGAEQFF.

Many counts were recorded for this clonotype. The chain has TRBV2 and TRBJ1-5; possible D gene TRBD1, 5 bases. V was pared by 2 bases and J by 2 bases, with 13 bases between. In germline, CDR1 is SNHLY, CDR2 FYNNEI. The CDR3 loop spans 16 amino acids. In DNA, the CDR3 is TGTGCCAGCAGTGAACCCGGGGGAGAGGGCAATCAGCCCCAGCATTTT. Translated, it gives CASSEPGGEGNQPQHF.

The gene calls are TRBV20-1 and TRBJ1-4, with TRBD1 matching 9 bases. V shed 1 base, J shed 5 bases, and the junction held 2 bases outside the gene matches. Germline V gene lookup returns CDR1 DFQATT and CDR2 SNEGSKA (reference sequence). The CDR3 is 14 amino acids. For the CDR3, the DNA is TGCAGTGCTAGAGGGGACAGGGTAAATGAAAAACTGTTTTTT. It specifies CSARGDRVNEKLFF.

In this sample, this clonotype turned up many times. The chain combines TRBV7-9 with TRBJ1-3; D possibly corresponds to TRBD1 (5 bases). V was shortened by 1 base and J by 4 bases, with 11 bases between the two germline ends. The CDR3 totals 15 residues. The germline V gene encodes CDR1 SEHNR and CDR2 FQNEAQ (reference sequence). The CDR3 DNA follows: TGTGCCAGCAGCTTAGGAGGGGTACTCGGAAACACCATATATTTT. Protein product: CASSLGGVLGNTIYF. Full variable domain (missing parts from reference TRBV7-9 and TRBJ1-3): DTGVSQNPRHKITKRGQNVTFRCDPISEHNRLYWYRQTLGQGPEFLTYFQNEAQLEKSRLLSDRFSAERPKGSFSTLEIQRTEQGDSAMYLCASSLGGVLGNTIYFGEGSWLTVV.

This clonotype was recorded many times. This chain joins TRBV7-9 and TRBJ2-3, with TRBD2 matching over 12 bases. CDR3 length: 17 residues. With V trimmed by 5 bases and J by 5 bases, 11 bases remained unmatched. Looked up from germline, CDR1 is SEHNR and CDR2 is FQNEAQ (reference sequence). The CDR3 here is CASSPKRLAGVVDTQYF. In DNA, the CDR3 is TGTGCCAGCAGCCCCAAACGACTAGCGGGAGTGGTAGATACGCAGTATTTT.

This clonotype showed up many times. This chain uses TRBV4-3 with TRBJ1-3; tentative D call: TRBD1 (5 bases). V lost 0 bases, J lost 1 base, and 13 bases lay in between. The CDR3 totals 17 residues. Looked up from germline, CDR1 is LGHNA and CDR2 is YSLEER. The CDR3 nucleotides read TGCGCCAGCAGCCAAGATAGGGCAGGGCGGTCTGGAAACACCATATATTTT. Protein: CASSQDRAGRSGNTIYF.

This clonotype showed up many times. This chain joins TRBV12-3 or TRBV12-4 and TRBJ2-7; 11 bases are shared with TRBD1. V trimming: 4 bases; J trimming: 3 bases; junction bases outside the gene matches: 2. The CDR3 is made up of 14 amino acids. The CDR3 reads CASSSGQGVYEQYF. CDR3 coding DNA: TGTGCCAGCAGTTCGGGACAGGGGGTCTACGAGCAGTACTTC.

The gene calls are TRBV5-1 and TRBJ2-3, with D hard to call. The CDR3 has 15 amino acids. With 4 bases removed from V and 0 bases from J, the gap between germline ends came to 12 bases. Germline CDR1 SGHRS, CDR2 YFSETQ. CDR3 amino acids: CASSPTFRSTDTQYF. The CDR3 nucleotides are TGCGCCAGCAGCCCGACTTTCCGCAGCACAGATACGCAGTATTTT.

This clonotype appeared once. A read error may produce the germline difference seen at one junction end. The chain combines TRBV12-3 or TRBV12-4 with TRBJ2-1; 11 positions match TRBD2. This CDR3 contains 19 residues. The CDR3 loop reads CAGSFPGLADPSSYNEQFF. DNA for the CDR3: TGTGCCGGCAGTTTCCCGGGACTAGCGGACCCAAGCTCCTACAATGAGCAGTTCTTC.

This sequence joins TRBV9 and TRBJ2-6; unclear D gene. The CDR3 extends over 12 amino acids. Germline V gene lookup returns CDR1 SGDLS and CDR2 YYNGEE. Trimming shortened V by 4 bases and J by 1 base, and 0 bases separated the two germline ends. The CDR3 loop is CASSSGANVLTF. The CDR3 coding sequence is TGTGCCAGCAGCTCTGGGGCCAACGTCCTGACTTTC.

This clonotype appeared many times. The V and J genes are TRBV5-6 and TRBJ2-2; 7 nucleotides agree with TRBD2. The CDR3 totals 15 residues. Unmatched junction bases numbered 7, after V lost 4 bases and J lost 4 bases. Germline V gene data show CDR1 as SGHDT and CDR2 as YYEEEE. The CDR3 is CASSPGLEITGELFF. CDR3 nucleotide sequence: TGTGCCAGCAGCCCTGGACTAGAAATCACCGGGGAGCTGTTTTTT.

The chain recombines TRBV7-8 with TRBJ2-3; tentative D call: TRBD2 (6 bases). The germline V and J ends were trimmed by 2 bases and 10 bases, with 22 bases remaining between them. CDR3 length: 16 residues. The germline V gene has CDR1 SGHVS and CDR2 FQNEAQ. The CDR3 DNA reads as TGTGCCAGCAGCTTATTTCCGCGGGCCCGATCGGGGGCGCAGTATTTT. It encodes CASSLFPRARSGAQYF.

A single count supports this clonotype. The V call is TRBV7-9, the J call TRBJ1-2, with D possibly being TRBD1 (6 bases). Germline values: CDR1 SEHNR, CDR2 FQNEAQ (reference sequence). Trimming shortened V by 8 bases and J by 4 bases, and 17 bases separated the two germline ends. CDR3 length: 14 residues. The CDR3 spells CASAPTGRSYGYTF. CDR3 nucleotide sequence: TGTGCCAGCGCCCCCACAGGGAGAAGCTATGGCTACACCTTC.

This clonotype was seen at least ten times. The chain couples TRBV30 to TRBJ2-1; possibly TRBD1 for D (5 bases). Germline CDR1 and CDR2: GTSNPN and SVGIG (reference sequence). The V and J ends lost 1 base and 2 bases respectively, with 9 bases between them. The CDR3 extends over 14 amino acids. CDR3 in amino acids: CAWSEGATYNEQFF. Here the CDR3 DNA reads TGTGCCTGGAGTGAAGGGGCAACCTACAATGAGCAGTTCTTC.

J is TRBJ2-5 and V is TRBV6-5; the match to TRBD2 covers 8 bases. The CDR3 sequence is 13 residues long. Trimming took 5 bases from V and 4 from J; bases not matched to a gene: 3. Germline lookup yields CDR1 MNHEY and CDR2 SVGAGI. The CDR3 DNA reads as TGTGCCAGCAGTCACGGGAGGGGAGAGACCCAGTACTTC. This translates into CASSHGRGETQYF.